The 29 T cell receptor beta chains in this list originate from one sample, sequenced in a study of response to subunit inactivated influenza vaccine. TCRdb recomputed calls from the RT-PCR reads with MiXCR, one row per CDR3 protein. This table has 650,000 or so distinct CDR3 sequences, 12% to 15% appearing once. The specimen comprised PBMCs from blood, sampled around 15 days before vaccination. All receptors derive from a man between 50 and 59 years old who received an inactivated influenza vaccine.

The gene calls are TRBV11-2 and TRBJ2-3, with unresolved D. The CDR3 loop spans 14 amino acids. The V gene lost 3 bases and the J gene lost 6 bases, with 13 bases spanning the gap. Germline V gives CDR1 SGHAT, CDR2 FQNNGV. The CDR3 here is CASSFGSNSDTQYF. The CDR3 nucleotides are TGTGCCAGCAGCTTCGGTAGCAATTCGGATACGCAGTATTTT.

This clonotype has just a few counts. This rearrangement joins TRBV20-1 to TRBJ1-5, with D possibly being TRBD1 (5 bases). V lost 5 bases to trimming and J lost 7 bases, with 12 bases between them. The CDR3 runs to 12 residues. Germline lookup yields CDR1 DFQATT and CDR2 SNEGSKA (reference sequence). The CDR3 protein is CSAPRAGQPQHF. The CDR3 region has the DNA TGCAGTGCTCCCAGGGCGGGACAGCCCCAGCATTTT.

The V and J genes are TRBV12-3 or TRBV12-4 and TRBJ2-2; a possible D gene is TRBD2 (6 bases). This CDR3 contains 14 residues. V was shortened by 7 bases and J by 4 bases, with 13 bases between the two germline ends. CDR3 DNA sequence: TGTGCCAGCACCCGGGAGAGGGTCACCGGGGAGCTGTTTTTT. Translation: CASTRERVTGELFF.

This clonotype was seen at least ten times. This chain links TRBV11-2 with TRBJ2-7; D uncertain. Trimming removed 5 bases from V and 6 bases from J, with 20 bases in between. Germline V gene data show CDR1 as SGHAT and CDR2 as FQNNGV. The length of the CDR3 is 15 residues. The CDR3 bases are TGTGCCAGCAGCCCGCCGGGCCTTCTCCTAGGCGAGCAGTACTTC. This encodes CASSPPGLLLGEQYF. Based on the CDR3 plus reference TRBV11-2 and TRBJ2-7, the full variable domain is EAGVAQSPRYKIIEKRQSVAFWCNPISGHATLYWYQQILGQGPKLLIQFQNNGVVDDSQLPKDRFSAERLKGVDSTLKIQPAKLEDSAVYLCASSPPGLLLGEQYFGPGTRLTVT.

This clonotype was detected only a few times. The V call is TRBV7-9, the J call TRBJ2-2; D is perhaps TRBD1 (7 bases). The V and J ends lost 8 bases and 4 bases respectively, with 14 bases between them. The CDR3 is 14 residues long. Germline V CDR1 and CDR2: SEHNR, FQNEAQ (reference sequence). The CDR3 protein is CASQEGAPTGELFF. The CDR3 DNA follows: TGTGCCAGCCAGGAGGGGGCCCCCACCGGGGAGCTGTTTTTT.

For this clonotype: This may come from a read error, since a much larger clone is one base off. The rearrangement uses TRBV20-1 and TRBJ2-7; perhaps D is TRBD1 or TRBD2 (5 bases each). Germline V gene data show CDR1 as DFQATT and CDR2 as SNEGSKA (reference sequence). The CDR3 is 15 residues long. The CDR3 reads CSARDGADPTSKQHF. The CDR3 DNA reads TGCAGTGCTAGAGACGGGGCGGACCCTACGTCCAAGCAGCACTTC.

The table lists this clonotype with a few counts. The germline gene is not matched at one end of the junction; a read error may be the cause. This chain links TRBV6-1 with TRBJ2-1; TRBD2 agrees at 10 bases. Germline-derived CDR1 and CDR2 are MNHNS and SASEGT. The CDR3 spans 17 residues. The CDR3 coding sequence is TGTGCCAGCAGCGAAGATTTGGCTAGCGGGAGTGAGAATGAGCAGTTCTTC. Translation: CASSEDLASGSENEQFF.

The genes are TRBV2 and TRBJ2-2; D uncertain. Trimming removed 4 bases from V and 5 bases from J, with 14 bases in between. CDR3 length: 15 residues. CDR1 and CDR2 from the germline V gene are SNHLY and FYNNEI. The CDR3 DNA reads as TGTGCCAGCAGTGTTAGGGCTACGTGGACCGGGGAGCTGTTTTTT. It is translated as CASSVRATWTGELFF.

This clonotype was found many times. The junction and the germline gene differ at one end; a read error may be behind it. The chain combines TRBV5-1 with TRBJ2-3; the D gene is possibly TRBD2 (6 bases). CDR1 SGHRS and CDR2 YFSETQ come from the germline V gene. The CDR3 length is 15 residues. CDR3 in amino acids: CASSLAGRGTDTQYF. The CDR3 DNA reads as TGTGCCAGCAGTTTGGCGGGGCGCGGCACAGATACGCAGTATTTT.

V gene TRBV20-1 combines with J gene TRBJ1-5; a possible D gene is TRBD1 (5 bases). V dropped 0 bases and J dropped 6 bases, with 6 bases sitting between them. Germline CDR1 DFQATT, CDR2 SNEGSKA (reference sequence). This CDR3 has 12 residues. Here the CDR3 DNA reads TGCAGTGCTAGAGACGGGGGTCAGCCCCAGCATTTT. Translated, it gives CSARDGGQPQHF.

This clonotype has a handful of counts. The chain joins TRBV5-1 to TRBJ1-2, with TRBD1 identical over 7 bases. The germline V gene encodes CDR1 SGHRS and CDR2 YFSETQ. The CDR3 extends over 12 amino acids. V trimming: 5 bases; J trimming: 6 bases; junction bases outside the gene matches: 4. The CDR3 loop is CASSHGQDGYTF. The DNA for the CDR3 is TGCGCCAGCAGTCACGGACAGGATGGCTACACCTTC.

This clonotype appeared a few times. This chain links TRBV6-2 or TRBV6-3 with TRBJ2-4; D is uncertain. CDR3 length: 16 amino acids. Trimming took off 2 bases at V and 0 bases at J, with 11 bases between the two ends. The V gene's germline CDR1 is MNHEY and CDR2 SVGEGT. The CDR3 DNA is TGTGCCAGCAGTTACGAATCCAGACAAGCCAAAAACATTCAGTACTTC. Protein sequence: CASSYESRQAKNIQYF.

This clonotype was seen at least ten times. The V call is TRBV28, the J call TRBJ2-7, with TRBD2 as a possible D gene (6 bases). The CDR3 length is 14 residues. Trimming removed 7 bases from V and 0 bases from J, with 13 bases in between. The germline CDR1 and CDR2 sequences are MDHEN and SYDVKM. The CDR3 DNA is TGTGCCAGCACAACGCGGGACGGCTCCTACGAGCAGTACTTC. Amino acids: CASTTRDGSYEQYF.

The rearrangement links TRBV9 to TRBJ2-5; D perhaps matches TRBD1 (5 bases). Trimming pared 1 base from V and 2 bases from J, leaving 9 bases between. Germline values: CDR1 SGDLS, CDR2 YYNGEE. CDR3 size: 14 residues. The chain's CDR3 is CASSVFGAQETQYF. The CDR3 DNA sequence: TGTGCCAGCAGCGTATTTGGGGCTCAAGAGACCCAGTACTTC.

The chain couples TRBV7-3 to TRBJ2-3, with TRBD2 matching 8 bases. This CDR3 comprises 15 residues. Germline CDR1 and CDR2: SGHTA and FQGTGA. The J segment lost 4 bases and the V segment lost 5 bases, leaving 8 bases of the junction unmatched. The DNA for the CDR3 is TGTGCCAGCAGCATCAGCGGCGGGAGGCCAGATACGCAGTATTTT. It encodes CASSISGGRPDTQYF.

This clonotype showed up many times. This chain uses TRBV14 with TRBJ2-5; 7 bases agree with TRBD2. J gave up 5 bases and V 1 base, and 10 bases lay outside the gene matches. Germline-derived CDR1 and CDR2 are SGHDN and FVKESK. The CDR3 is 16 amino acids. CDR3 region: CASSQAKGRGLETQYF. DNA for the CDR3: TGTGCCAGCAGCCAAGCGAAAGGGAGGGGTTTGGAGACCCAGTACTTC.

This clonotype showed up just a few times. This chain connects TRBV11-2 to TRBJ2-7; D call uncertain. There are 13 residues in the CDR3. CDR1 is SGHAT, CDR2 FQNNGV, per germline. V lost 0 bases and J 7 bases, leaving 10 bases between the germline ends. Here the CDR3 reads CASSLDHLWEQYF. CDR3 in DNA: TGTGCCAGCAGCTTAGATCACCTGTGGGAGCAGTACTTC.

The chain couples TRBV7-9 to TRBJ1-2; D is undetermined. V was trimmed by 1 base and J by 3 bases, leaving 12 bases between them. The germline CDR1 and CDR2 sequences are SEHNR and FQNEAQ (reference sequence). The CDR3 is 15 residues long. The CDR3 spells CASSLDLGRDYGYTF. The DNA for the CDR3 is TGTGCCAGCAGCTTAGATTTGGGCCGGGACTATGGCTACACCTTC.

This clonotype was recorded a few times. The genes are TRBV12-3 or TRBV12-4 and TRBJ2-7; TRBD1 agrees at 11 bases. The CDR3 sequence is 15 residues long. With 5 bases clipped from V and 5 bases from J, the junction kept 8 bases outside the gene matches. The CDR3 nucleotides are TGTGCCAGCAGTCCCCGGACAGGGGGCCCCAACGAGCAGTACTTC. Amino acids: CASSPRTGGPNEQYF.

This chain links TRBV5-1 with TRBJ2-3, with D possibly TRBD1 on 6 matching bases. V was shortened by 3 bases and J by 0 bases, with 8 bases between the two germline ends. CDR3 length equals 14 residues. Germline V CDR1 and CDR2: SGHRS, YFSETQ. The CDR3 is CASSSDRSTDTQYF. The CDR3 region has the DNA TGCGCCAGCAGCTCAGACAGGAGCACAGATACGCAGTATTTT.

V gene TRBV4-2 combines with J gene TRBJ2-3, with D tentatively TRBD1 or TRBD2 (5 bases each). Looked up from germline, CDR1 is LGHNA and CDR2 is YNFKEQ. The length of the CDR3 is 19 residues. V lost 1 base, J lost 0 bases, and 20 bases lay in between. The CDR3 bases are TGTGCCAGCAGCCAAGGGGGTTACCGGGGCTTGACAAGCACAGATACGCAGTATTTT. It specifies CASSQGGYRGLTSTDTQYF.

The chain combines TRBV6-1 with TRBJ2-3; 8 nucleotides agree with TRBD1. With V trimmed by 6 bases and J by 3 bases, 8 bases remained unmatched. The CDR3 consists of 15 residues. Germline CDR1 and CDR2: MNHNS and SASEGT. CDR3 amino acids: CASSDRGTGTDTQYF. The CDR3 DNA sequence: TGTGCCAGCAGCGACAGGGGTACTGGTACAGATACGCAGTATTTT.

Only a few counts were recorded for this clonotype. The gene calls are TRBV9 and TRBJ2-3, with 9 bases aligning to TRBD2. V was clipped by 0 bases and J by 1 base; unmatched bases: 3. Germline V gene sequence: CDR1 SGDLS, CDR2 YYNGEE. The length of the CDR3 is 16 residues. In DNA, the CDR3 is TGTGCCAGCAGCGTAGCGGCTAGCGGGGGCACAGATACGCAGTATTTT. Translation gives CASSVAASGGTDTQYF.

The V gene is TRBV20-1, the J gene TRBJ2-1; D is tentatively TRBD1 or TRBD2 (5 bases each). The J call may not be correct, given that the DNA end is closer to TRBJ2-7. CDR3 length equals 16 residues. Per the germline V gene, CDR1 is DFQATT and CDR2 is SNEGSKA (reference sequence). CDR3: CSAQSRDLASRYEQYF. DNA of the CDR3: TGCAGTGCTCAGTCTAGGGACCTCGCCTCTCGGTATGAGCAGTACTTC.

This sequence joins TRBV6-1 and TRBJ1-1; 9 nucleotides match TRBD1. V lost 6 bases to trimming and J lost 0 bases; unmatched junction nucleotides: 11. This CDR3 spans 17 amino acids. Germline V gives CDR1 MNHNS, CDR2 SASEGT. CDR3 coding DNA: TGTGCCAGCAGCCAGGATGCGGGGACAGGGATGAACACTGAAGCTTTCTTT. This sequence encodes CASSQDAGTGMNTEAFF.

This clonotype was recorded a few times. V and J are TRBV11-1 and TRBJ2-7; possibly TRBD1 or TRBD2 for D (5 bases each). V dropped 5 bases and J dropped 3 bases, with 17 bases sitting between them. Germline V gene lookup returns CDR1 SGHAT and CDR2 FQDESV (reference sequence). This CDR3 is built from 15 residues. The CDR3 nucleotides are TGTGCCAGCAGCGACGCCGGGACGATAGACTACGAGCAGTACTTC. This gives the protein CASSDAGTIDYEQYF.

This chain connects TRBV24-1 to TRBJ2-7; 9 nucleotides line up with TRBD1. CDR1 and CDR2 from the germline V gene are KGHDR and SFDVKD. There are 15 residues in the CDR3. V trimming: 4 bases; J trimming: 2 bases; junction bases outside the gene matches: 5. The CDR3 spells CATSEGTGPAYEQYF. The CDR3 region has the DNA TGTGCCACCAGTGAAGGGACAGGGCCCGCCTACGAGCAGTACTTC.

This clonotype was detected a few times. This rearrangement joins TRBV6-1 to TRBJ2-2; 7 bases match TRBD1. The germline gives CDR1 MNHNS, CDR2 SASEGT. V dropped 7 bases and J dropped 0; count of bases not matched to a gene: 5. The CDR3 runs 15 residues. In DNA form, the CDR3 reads TGTGCCAGCACAACAGGGACAGCGAACACCGGGGAGCTGTTTTTT. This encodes CASTTGTANTGELFF.

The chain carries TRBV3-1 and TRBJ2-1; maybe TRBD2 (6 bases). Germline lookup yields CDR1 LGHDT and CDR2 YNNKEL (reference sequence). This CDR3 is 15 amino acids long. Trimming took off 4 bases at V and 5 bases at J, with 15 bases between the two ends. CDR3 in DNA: TGTGCCAGCAGCCCGGGACTGAGAGAAGACAATGAGCAGTTCTTC. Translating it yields CASSPGLREDNEQFF.